The 8 T cell receptor beta chains below were found in one sample sequenced in a study of long-term antiretroviral therapy in people with HIV. The libraries were made with immunoSEQ v3.0 at survey level. TCRdb's table, derived via immunoSEQ multiplex PCR, lists solely in-frame clones and lacks some. The table records roughly 16,000 clones, around nine tenths of them present only once. The sequencing used unsorted PBMCs, collected 2.2 to 2.4 years before starting antiretroviral therapy. These receptors all stem from a woman aged 25-40 years with HIV.

The chain carries TRBV30 and TRBJ2-7; D possibly corresponds to TRBD2 (7 bases). In germline, CDR1 is GTSNPN, CDR2 SVGIG (reference sequence). The CDR3 is 12 residues long. The CDR3 is CATARGGYEQYF. For the CDR3, the DNA is TGTGCAACAGCGAGGGGGGGATACGAGCAGTACTTC.

The J gene is TRBJ2-5, the V gene TRBV2; the D gene could be TRBD1 or TRBD2 (6 bases each). CDR1 SNHLY and CDR2 FYNNEI come from the germline V gene. V was clipped by 8 bases and J by 5 bases, with 21 bases between them. The CDR3 is 15 amino acids. CDR3 region: CASSPQGGGPETQYF. The DNA of the CDR3 is TGTGCCAGCTCCCCTCAGGGTGGGGGGCCGGAGACCCAGTACTTC.

CDR3 nucleotide sequence: TGTGCCAGCAGTTTGAAGACAGGGCCCTACGAGCAGTACTTC. This encodes CASSLKTGPYEQYF. The genes are TRBV28 and TRBJ2-7; 7 bases are shared with TRBD1. V was clipped by 3 bases and J by 2 bases; unmatched bases: 4. The germline gives CDR1 MDHEN, CDR2 SYDVKM. There are 14 residues in the CDR3.

The J gene is TRBJ1-2, the V gene TRBV6-6; 7 bases match TRBD1. This CDR3 region has 15 residues. V lost 5 bases, J lost 3 bases, and 9 bases stayed unmatched. In germline, CDR1 is MNHNY, CDR2 SVGAGI (reference sequence). The DNA of the CDR3 is TGTGCCAGCAGTCCATCTACAGGGGTGGACTATGGCTACACCTTC. It encodes CASSPSTGVDYGYTF.

The chain combines TRBV5-1 with TRBJ1-1; D ambiguous. CDR1 and CDR2 (germline): SGHRS, YFSETQ. The CDR3 covers 15 residues. V dropped 2 bases and J dropped 0 bases, with 11 bases sitting between them. CDR3 residues: CASSFVGRVNTEAFF. The CDR3 DNA reads as TGCGCCAGCAGCTTCGTTGGCCGGGTGAACACTGAAGCTTTCTTT.

V usage is TRBV5-5 and J usage is TRBJ1-3; weak D call: TRBD1 (5 bases). The CDR3 extends over 16 amino acids. V lost 0 bases and J lost 0, with 10 bases in between. Germline CDR1 reads SGHKS; CDR2 reads YYEKEE (reference sequence). The CDR3 spells CASSLVLDSSGNTIYF. The CDR3 DNA reads TGTGCCAGCAGCTTGGTCCTAGACAGCTCTGGAAACACCATATATTTT.

The chain carries TRBV2 and TRBJ1-1; 9 nucleotides align to TRBD1. The V gene's germline CDR1 is SNHLY and CDR2 FYNNEI. With 1 base clipped from V and 6 bases from J, the junction kept 0 bases outside the gene matches. This CDR3 has 13 amino acids. The CDR3 spells CASSEGQGAEAFF. The CDR3 DNA reads TGTGCCAGCAGTGAAGGACAGGGGGCTGAAGCTTTCTTT.

The sample holds a few counts of this clone. The chain uses TRBV2 and TRBJ1-5; D might be TRBD1 (6 bases). This CDR3 is built from 14 residues. Trimming left V 6 bases short and J 8 bases short, with 17 bases between. The germline CDR1 and CDR2 sequences are SNHLY and FYNNEI. The CDR3 DNA follows: TGTGCCAGCAGATCCGGCAGGGGTGGTGAGCCCCAGCATTTT. The encoded protein is CASRSGRGGEPQHF.